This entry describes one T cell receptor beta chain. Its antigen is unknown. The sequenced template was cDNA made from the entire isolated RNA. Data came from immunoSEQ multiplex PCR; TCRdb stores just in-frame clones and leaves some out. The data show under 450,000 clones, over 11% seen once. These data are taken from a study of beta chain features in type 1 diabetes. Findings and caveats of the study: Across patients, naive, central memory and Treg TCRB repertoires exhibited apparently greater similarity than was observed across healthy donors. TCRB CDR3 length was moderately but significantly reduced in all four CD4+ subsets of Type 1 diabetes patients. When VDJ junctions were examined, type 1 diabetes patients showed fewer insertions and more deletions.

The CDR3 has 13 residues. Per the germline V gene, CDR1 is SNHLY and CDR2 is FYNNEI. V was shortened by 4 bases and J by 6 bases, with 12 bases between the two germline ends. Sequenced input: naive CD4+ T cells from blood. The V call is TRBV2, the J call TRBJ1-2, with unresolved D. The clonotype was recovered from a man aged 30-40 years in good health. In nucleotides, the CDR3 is TGTGCCAGCAGTGTCGGCACTACTAATGGCTACACCTTC. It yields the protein CASSVGTTNGYTF.